A selection of T cell receptor beta chains follows, all from one sample in a study of blood T cell repertoires in COVID-19. Some clones are missing from TCRdb's copy, which holds only in-frame ones; the method was immunoSEQ multiplex PCR. Of 150,000 to 200,000 clones listed, about 93% are singletons. The specimen was peripheral blood. The receptors come from a man aged 50-60 years with acute or convalescent COVID-19. CDR3s include the opening cysteine and the closing phenylalanine or tryptophan. The order of the fields is D gene, V gene, clone size, J gene, CDR3 DNA, CDR3 protein. D genes are given only for firm matches. Clone size is shown for a subset of rows, as once, few, many or a class of expanded clone.

D gene: NA; V gene: TRBV15; clone size: NA; J gene: TRBJ1-5; CDR3 DNA: TGTGCCACCAGCAGAGTCGAGAGAAATCAGCCCCAGCATTTT; CDR3 protein: CATSRVERNQPQHF
D gene: TRBD1; V gene: TRBV24-1; clone size: NA; J gene: TRBJ2-5; CDR3 DNA: TGTGCCACCAGTGACGTGGGACAGGCAGGGGCAGAGACCCAGTACTTC; CDR3 protein: CATSDVGQAGAETQYF
D gene: NA; V gene: TRBV7-2; clone size: NA; J gene: TRBJ1-4; CDR3 DNA: TGTGCCAGCAGCCCGAGTAGTCGAGCTCAAAATGAAAAACTGTTTTTT; CDR3 protein: CASSPSSRAQNEKLFF
D gene: TRBD1; V gene: TRBV6-4; clone size: NA; J gene: TRBJ2-3; CDR3 DNA: TGTGCCAGCAAGGACAGGAGCACAGATACGCAGTATTTT; CDR3 protein: CASKDRSTDTQYF
D gene: NA; V gene: TRBV6-5; clone size: NA; J gene: TRBJ1-1; CDR3 DNA: TGTGCCAGCAGTTACTCGGGGGGGTCTGAAGCTTTCTTT; CDR3 protein: CASSYSGGSEAFF
D gene: NA; V gene: TRBV28; clone size: NA; J gene: TRBJ1-2; CDR3 DNA: TGTGCCAGCAGTTTGGGGCCGTATGGCTACACCTTC; CDR3 protein: CASSLGPYGYTF
D gene: TRBD2; V gene: TRBV4-1; clone size: NA; J gene: TRBJ2-5; CDR3 DNA: TGCGCCAGCAGCCAAGGAGGTCGGTGGGGTCTAGCGGGAGAAAATAAAGAGACCCAGTACTTC; CDR3 protein: CASSQGGRWGLAGENKETQYF
D gene: TRBD1; V gene: TRBV5-6; clone size: NA; J gene: TRBJ2-2; CDR3 DNA: TGTGCCAGCAGTAAAACAGGGGTCACCGGGGAGCTGTTTTTT; CDR3 protein: CASSKTGVTGELFF
D gene: TRBD1; V gene: TRBV19; clone size: NA; J gene: TRBJ2-2; CDR3 DNA: TGTGCCAGTAGTCGACAGGGATTGAGGAACACCGGGGAGCTGTTTTTT; CDR3 protein: CASSRQGLRNTGELFF
D gene: TRBD2; V gene: TRBV30; clone size: NA; J gene: TRBJ2-2; CDR3 DNA: TGTGCCTGGCTTAACGGGGGGGTACAAGCCGGGGAGCTGTTTTTT; CDR3 protein: CAWLNGGVQAGELFF
D gene: NA; V gene: TRBV9; clone size: NA; J gene: TRBJ1-6; CDR3 DNA: TGTGCCAGCAGCGTCGTCAGTGATAATTCACCCCTCCACTTT; CDR3 protein: CASSVVSDNSPLHF
D gene: TRBD2; V gene: TRBV30; clone size: NA; J gene: TRBJ2-3; CDR3 DNA: TGTGCCTGGAGTGTATTGGGCTTAGCGGGGGCGACAGATACGCAGTATTTT; CDR3 protein: CAWSVLGLAGATDTQYF
D gene: TRBD1; V gene: TRBV30; clone size: NA; J gene: TRBJ2-5; CDR3 DNA: TGTGCCTGGAGTGTTCCCCCAGGGGGAGAGACCCAGTACTTC; CDR3 protein: CAWSVPPGGETQYF
D gene: TRBD1; V gene: TRBV7-8; clone size: NA; J gene: TRBJ1-6; CDR3 DNA: TGTGCCAGCAGCTCACAGGGGGCCCTTTCACCCCTCCACTTT; CDR3 protein: CASSSQGALSPLHF
D gene: NA; V gene: TRBV10-1; clone size: NA; J gene: TRBJ2-2; CDR3 DNA: TGCGCCAGCAGTGAGCGGGGGTCCGGGGAGCTGTTTTTT; CDR3 protein: CASSERGSGELFF
D gene: TRBD2; V gene: TRBV27; clone size: NA; J gene: TRBJ2-3; CDR3 DNA: TGTGCCACCTCGGGACTAGCGGAAAGCACAGATACGCAGTATTTT; CDR3 protein: CATSGLAESTDTQYF
D gene: NA; V gene: TRBV7-3; clone size: NA; J gene: TRBJ2-7; CDR3 DNA: TGTGCCAGCAGCCCACAGGACCACTTCGCCGAGCAGTACTTC; CDR3 protein: CASSPQDHFAEQYF
D gene: NA; V gene: TRBV19; clone size: NA; J gene: TRBJ1-4; CDR3 DNA: TGTGCCAGTAACCCCCTCCAGGGTGACGAAAAACTGTTTTTT; CDR3 protein: CASNPLQGDEKLFF
D gene: TRBD1; V gene: TRBV5-6; clone size: many; J gene: TRBJ1-6; CDR3 DNA: TGTGCCAGCAGCTCGCTAACAGGGGATAATTCACCCCTCCACTTT; CDR3 protein: CASSSLTGDNSPLHF
D gene: NA; V gene: TRBV9; clone size: few; J gene: TRBJ1-6; CDR3 DNA: TGTGCCAGCAGCGCGGACAGCGTCTCACCCCTCCACTTT; CDR3 protein: CASSADSVSPLHF
D gene: TRBD1; V gene: TRBV28; clone size: NA; J gene: TRBJ2-7; CDR3 DNA: TGTGCCAGCAGTTTAACGGGACAGGGCCTCTACGAGCAGTACTTC; CDR3 protein: CASSLTGQGLYEQYF
D gene: TRBD1; V gene: TRBV28; clone size: NA; J gene: TRBJ1-2; CDR3 DNA: TGTGCCAGCAGCACAACAGGGGATGGCTACACCTTC; CDR3 protein: CASSTTGDGYTF
D gene: NA; V gene: TRBV10-3; clone size: NA; J gene: TRBJ1-4; CDR3 DNA: TGTGCCATCAGGTCCAGTTCGCAACGGGGAGAAAAACTGTTTTTT; CDR3 protein: CAIRSSSQRGEKLFF
D gene: NA; V gene: TRBV11-2; clone size: once; J gene: TRBJ1-2; CDR3 DNA: TGTGCCAGCAGCCCGCAGGGAGGCTATGGCTACACCTTC; CDR3 protein: CASSPQGGYGYTF
D gene: NA; V gene: TRBV9; clone size: few; J gene: TRBJ2-2; CDR3 DNA: TGTGCCAGCGCCCCAGGGGCACGGGACCGGGAGCTGTTTTTT; CDR3 protein: CASAPGARDRELFF
D gene: NA; V gene: TRBV10-3; clone size: NA; J gene: TRBJ2-2; CDR3 DNA: TGTGCCATCAGGGCAGGGGCAGGCACCGGGGAGCTGTTTTTT; CDR3 protein: CAIRAGAGTGELFF
D gene: TRBD2; V gene: TRBV7-3; clone size: NA; J gene: TRBJ2-2; CDR3 DNA: TGTGCCAGCAGCCCAAACCCGGGGGGAAACACCGGGGAGCTGTTTTTT; CDR3 protein: CASSPNPGGNTGELFF
D gene: NA; V gene: TRBV7-9; clone size: NA; J gene: TRBJ1-3; CDR3 DNA: TGTGCCAGCAGCTCGGGGTGGTCTGGAAACACCATATATTTT; CDR3 protein: CASSSGWSGNTIYF
D gene: NA; V gene: TRBV7-2; clone size: NA; J gene: TRBJ2-3; CDR3 DNA: TGTGCCAGCAGCTTACCCCAGGCTAGCACAGATACGCAGTATTTT; CDR3 protein: CASSLPQASTDTQYF
D gene: TRBD2; V gene: TRBV19; clone size: NA; J gene: TRBJ2-1; CDR3 DNA: TGTGCCAGTAGTACCGGGACTAGCGGACTGTACAATGAGCAGTTCTTC; CDR3 protein: CASSTGTSGLYNEQFF
D gene: TRBD1; V gene: TRBV4-1; clone size: NA; J gene: TRBJ1-1; CDR3 DNA: TGCGCCAGCAGCACTACCCGACAGGGCGAAGCTTTCTTT; CDR3 protein: CASSTTRQGEAFF
D gene: NA; V gene: TRBV4-1; clone size: NA; J gene: TRBJ1-5; CDR3 DNA: TGCGCCAGCAGCCATTACCCCCCGACGGGAGGCAATCAGCCCCAGCATTTT; CDR3 protein: CASSHYPPTGGNQPQHF
D gene: TRBD1; V gene: TRBV7-3; clone size: NA; J gene: TRBJ1-1; CDR3 DNA: TGTGCCAGCAGCACAACCGGGACAGGTGGTACTGAAGCTTTCTTT; CDR3 protein: CASSTTGTGGTEAFF
D gene: NA; V gene: TRBV9; clone size: NA; J gene: TRBJ2-3; CDR3 DNA: TGTGCCAGCAATGGGGGCCAGGATACGCAGTATTTT; CDR3 protein: CASNGGQDTQYF
D gene: NA; V gene: TRBV6-5; clone size: NA; J gene: TRBJ2-1; CDR3 DNA: TGTGCCAGCAGTAGTACAATTAACAATGAGCAGTTCTTC; CDR3 protein: CASSSTINNEQFF
D gene: TRBD1; V gene: TRBV6-2/TRBV6-3; clone size: NA; J gene: TRBJ1-5; CDR3 DNA: TGTGCCAGCAGCCGACAGGGTCAACAGCCCCAGCATTTT; CDR3 protein: CASSRQGQQPQHF
D gene: TRBD1; V gene: TRBV6-5; clone size: NA; J gene: TRBJ2-7; CDR3 DNA: TGTGCCAGCACTTTGAAAGCGGACAGGGGCTACGAGCAGTACTTC; CDR3 protein: CASTLKADRGYEQYF
D gene: TRBD1; V gene: TRBV2; clone size: few; J gene: TRBJ1-1; CDR3 DNA: TGTGCCAGCACCGTGACAGGGATCTTCATGAACACTGAAGCTTTCTTT; CDR3 protein: CASTVTGIFMNTEAFF
D gene: NA; V gene: TRBV19; clone size: NA; J gene: TRBJ2-6; CDR3 DNA: TGTGCCAGTACGGCGGGTCATGGGGCCAACGTCCTGACTTTC; CDR3 protein: CASTAGHGANVLTF
D gene: NA; V gene: TRBV28; clone size: NA; J gene: TRBJ2-1; CDR3 DNA: TGTGCCAGCAGGATGGGGGGGCCGGATGAGCAGTTCTTC; CDR3 protein: CASRMGGPDEQFF
D gene: NA; V gene: TRBV9; clone size: NA; J gene: TRBJ2-6; CDR3 DNA: TGTGCCAGCAGCGCCAGGACAACCTCTGGGGCCAACGTCCTGACTTTC; CDR3 protein: CASSARTTSGANVLTF
D gene: TRBD1; V gene: TRBV3-1/TRBV3-2; clone size: NA; J gene: TRBJ1-5; CDR3 DNA: TGTGCCAGCAGGGGACAGGGACGGAATCAGCCCCAGCATTTT; CDR3 protein: CASRGQGRNQPQHF
D gene: TRBD2; V gene: TRBV19; clone size: NA; J gene: TRBJ2-1; CDR3 DNA: TGTGCCAGTAGTAGACTAGCGGGCGACAATGAGCAGTTCTTC; CDR3 protein: CASSRLAGDNEQFF
D gene: NA; V gene: TRBV27; clone size: NA; J gene: TRBJ1-3; CDR3 DNA: TGTGCCAGCGCCACACAGACAACCAGGGGAAACACCATATATTTT; CDR3 protein: CASATQTTRGNTIYF
D gene: TRBD1; V gene: TRBV29-1; clone size: NA; J gene: TRBJ1-6; CDR3 DNA: TGCAGCGCACGGACAGGGGGCGCCTCCGATTCACCCCTCCACTTT; CDR3 protein: CSARTGGASDSPLHF
D gene: NA; V gene: TRBV3-1/TRBV3-2; clone size: NA; J gene: TRBJ2-7; CDR3 DNA: TGTGCCAGCAGCCAAACCTCCGGGGGCGAGCAGTACTTC; CDR3 protein: CASSQTSGGEQYF
D gene: NA; V gene: TRBV28; clone size: once; J gene: TRBJ1-1; CDR3 DNA: TGTGCCAGCAGTTTATTCTTAGGAGCGGCTGGTGGCATGAACACTGAAGCTTTCTTT; CDR3 protein: CASSLFLGAAGGMNTEAFF
D gene: TRBD2; V gene: TRBV4-3; clone size: NA; J gene: TRBJ2-3; CDR3 DNA: TGCGCCAGCAGCCAAGAGGAGCGGGGGGGCCCCACAGATACGCAGTATTTT; CDR3 protein: CASSQEERGGPTDTQYF